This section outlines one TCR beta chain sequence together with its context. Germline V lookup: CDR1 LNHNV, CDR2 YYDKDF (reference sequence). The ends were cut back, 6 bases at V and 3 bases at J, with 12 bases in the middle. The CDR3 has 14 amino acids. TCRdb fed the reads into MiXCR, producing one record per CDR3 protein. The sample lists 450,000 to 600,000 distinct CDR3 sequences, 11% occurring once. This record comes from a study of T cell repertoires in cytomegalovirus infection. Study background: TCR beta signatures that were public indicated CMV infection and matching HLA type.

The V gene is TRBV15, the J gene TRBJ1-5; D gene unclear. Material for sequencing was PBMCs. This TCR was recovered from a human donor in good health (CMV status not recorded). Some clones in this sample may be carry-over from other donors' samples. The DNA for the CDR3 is TGTGCCACCAGGTGGAATTCGGACAATCAGCCCCAGCATTTT. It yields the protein CATRWNSDNQPQHF. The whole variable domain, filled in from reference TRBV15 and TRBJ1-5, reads DAMVIQNPRYQVTQFGKPVTLSCSQTLNHNVMYWYQQKSSQAPKLLFHYYDKDFNNEADTPDNFQSRRPNTSFCFLDIRSPGLGDTAMYLCATRWNSDNQPQHFGDGTRLSIL.